A single sample is the source of the 29 T cell receptor beta chains below, sequenced in a study of cytomegalovirus exposure and HLA in healthy donors. PCR amplification relied on 60 Vbeta primers (plus 13 Jbeta primers). The protocol was immunoSEQ multiplex PCR, while the TCRdb copy is restricted to in-frame clones and leaves out a portion. The repertoire holds 95,000 to 100,000 clones, with about 80% as singletons. The sequenced sample consisted of PBMCs. The receptors here all came from a man aged 35-49 years in good health and CMV-seronegative.

The rearrangement joins TRBV18 to TRBJ2-7; 7 bases match TRBD1. The CDR3 is made up of 16 amino acids. The germline V gene encodes CDR1 KGHSH and CDR2 LQKENI. V gave up 3 bases and J gave up 0 bases; unmatched junction bases: 8. The CDR3 loop reads CASSPVPGQSSYEQYV. DNA for the CDR3: TGTGCCAGCTCACCCGTACCGGGACAGAGCTCCTACGAGCAGTACGTC.

The rearrangement uses TRBV7-9 and TRBJ1-3; D possibly corresponds to TRBD1 (5 bases). The CDR3 has 15 amino acids. Germline CDR1 is SEHNR and CDR2 is FQNEAQ (reference sequence). Trimming shortened V by 7 bases and J by 1 base, and 14 bases separated the two germline ends. The CDR3 DNA reads TGTGCCAGCACCCGGGGGAAGGTATCTGGAAACACCATATATTTT. Translated: CASTRGKVSGNTIYF. Complete variable domain (other parts from reference TRBV7-9 and TRBJ1-3): DTGVSQNPRHKITKRGQNVTFRCDPISEHNRLYWYRQTLGQGPEFLTYFQNEAQLEKSRLLSDRFSAERPKGSFSTLEIQRTEQGDSAMYLCASTRGKVSGNTIYFGEGSWLTVV.

As for this clone: This same CDR3 is encoded by further DNA sequences in the sample. The chain recombines TRBV5-1 with TRBJ2-6, with 7 bases that match TRBD1. CDR1 SGHRS and CDR2 YFSETQ come from the germline V gene. Losses at the gene ends were 5 bases for V and 2 bases for J; bases not matched to a gene: 4. This CDR3 region has 15 residues. The CDR3 region is CASSFTGAGANVLTF. The CDR3 DNA sequence: TGCGCCAGCAGTTTTACAGGGGCTGGGGCCAACGTCCTGACTTTC.

The chain carries TRBV5-4 and TRBJ2-1; 8 positions agree with TRBD1. The V gene's germline CDR1 is SGHNT and CDR2 YYREEE (reference sequence). J gave up 0 bases and V 4 bases, and 3 bases lay outside the gene matches. CDR3 length: 15 residues. The CDR3 spells CASSRTGSSYNEQFF. CDR3 nucleotide sequence: TGTGCCAGCAGCCGGACAGGGAGCTCCTACAATGAGCAGTTCTTC.

The chain combines TRBV28 with TRBJ2-7; 7 bases are shared with TRBD1. Germline V gene data show CDR1 as MDHEN and CDR2 as SYDVKM. CDR3 size: 13 residues. V lost 6 bases and J lost 1; bases outside the gene matches: 3. The CDR3 sequence is CASRGTVSYEQYV. The CDR3 DNA reads TGTGCCAGCAGGGGGACAGTGTCCTACGAGCAGTACGTC.

V gene TRBV10-2 combines with J gene TRBJ1-1; D perhaps matches TRBD1 (5 bases). The germline V and J ends were trimmed by 7 bases and 5 bases, with 14 bases remaining between them. The CDR3 runs to 13 residues. The V gene's germline CDR1 is WSHSY and CDR2 SAAADI. For the CDR3, the DNA is TGCGCCAGCATCACGGGGGACTTGACTGAAGCTTTCTTT. Translating gives CASITGDLTEAFF.

Only a few counts were recorded for this clone. A junction end diverges from the germline sequence, so it may reflect a read error. The chain carries TRBV30 and TRBJ1-6, with D possibly matching TRBD1 (6 bases). The V gene's germline CDR1 is GTSNPN and CDR2 SVGIG (reference sequence). The CDR3 extends over 13 amino acids. The CDR3 DNA is TGTGCCTGGGGTGGGGGGCACAATTCCCCCCTCCACTTT. Its translation is CAWGGGHNSPLHF.

The chain employs TRBV10-3 and TRBJ2-3, with D perhaps matching TRBD2 (6 bases). The germline gives CDR1 ENHRY, CDR2 SYGVKD. Trimming removed 7 bases from V and 2 bases from J, with 10 bases in between. The CDR3 is 13 residues long. CDR3 nucleotide sequence: TGTGCCATCACCTCGGGGGACACAGATACGCAGTATTTT. It is translated as CAITSGDTDTQYF.

This clone was seen a handful of times. The chain uses TRBV7-2 and TRBJ1-5; 12 bases are a match to TRBD1. The CDR3 extends over 15 amino acids. V was clipped by 5 bases and J by 3 bases; unmatched bases: 2. CDR1 and CDR2 (germline): SGHTA, FQGNSA. CDR3 bases: TGTGCCAGCAGCCTGGGACAGGGGGCCAATCAGCCCCAGCATTTT. Translation gives CASSLGQGANQPQHF. Full variable domain (outside the CDR3, taken from reference TRBV7-2 and TRBJ1-5): GAGVSQSPSNKVTEKGKDVELRCDPISGHTALYWYRQSLGQGLEFLIYFQGNSAPDKSGLPSDRFSAERTGGSVSTLTIQRTQQEDSAVYLCASSLGQGANQPQHFGDGTRLSIL.

On this clone: One junction end does not reproduce the germline sequence, and a read error may be involved. The chain links TRBV7-7 to TRBJ2-2, with D uncertain. Germline V gene lookup returns CDR1 SSHAT and CDR2 FNYEAQ (reference sequence). The CDR3 has 13 residues. The chain's CDR3 is CASSFSVSGELFF. CDR3 DNA: TGTGCTAGCAGCTTTTCGGTATCCGGGGAGCTGTTTTTT.

This chain joins TRBV27 and TRBJ1-1; TRBD1 might be the D (6 bases). Germline V CDR1 and CDR2: MNHEY, SMNVEV (reference sequence). The ends were cut back, 10 bases at V and 0 bases at J, with 15 bases in the middle. CDR3 size: 14 residues. The DNA of the CDR3 is TGTGCCACCAACCAGGCAGGGGTGAACACTGAAGCTTTCTTT. Translation: CATNQAGVNTEAFF.

In its sample, this clone was seen a few times. The CDR3 nucleotides are TGTGCCAGCAGTGATAGGCAGGGCCAAACCTACGAGCAGTACTTC. Amino acid sequence: CASSDRQGQTYEQYF. The rearrangement links TRBV2 to TRBJ2-7, with D possibly matching TRBD1 (5 bases). The ends were cut back, 3 bases at V and 2 bases at J, with 14 bases in the middle. The CDR3 is made up of 15 amino acids. CDR1 is SNHLY, CDR2 FYNNEI, per germline.

This chain joins TRBV6-6 and TRBJ1-5; the D gene is possibly TRBD1 (6 bases). This CDR3 comprises 14 residues. Germline-derived CDR1 and CDR2 are MNHNY and SVGAGI (reference sequence). V gave up 8 bases and J gave up 2 bases, with 13 bases separating them. The CDR3, as DNA: TGTGCCAGCTCGGGGGGGCTTGGCAATCAGCCCCAGCATTTT. It yields the protein CASSGGLGNQPQHF.

This chain connects TRBV11-2 to TRBJ1-3; D gene unclear. The CDR3 is made up of 17 amino acids. V was cut by 0 bases and J by 0 bases, with 12 bases left in between. Germline CDR1 and CDR2: SGHAT and FQNNGV. CDR3 nucleotide sequence: TGTGCCAGCAGCTTAGATATGATGTGGAGCTCTGGAAACACCATATATTTT. This sequence encodes CASSLDMMWSSGNTIYF.

This chain joins TRBV25-1 and TRBJ2-5, with D perhaps TRBD1 (6 bases). Germline CDR1 is MGHDK and CDR2 is SYGVNS. The CDR3 loop spans 15 amino acids. V was pared by 6 bases and J by 5 bases, with 19 bases between. DNA of the CDR3: TGTGCCAGCAGCCTCATGGCAGGGGCCGGGGAGACCCAGTACTTC. Translation: CASSLMAGAGETQYF.

The chain carries TRBV5-1 and TRBJ1-2, with 7 positions matching TRBD1. V trimming: 9 bases; J trimming: 8 bases; junction bases outside the gene matches: 13. Per germline, CDR1 SGHRS and CDR2 YFSETQ. The CDR3 has 13 amino acids. CDR3 coding DNA: TGCGCCACCACAGAAAAAGACAGGGACGGCTACACCTTC. This sequence encodes CATTEKDRDGYTF.

The V and J genes are TRBV6-4 and TRBJ1-1; possible D gene TRBD1, 5 bases. V lost 6 bases and J lost 4, with 12 bases in between. The CDR3 runs 13 residues. Germline V gene lookup returns CDR1 MRHNA and CDR2 SNTAGT. The CDR3 here is CASRGTAGTEAFF. The DNA of the CDR3 is TGTGCCAGCAGGGGGACTGCCGGCACTGAAGCTTTCTTT.

The CDR3 nucleotides are TGTGCCAGCAGCGTAGCTCCGGGACAGTCTAATGAAAAACTGTTTTTT. Translated, it gives CASSVAPGQSNEKLFF. The gene calls are TRBV9 and TRBJ1-4, with 7 positions matching TRBD1. The V and J ends lost 0 bases and 3 bases, in that order; junction bases with no gene match: 5. Germline loops: CDR1 SGDLS, CDR2 YYNGEE. The CDR3 consists of 16 residues.

The chain carries TRBV6-1 and TRBJ1-2, with D possibly matching TRBD1 (5 bases). The CDR3 covers 13 residues. The germline V gene has CDR1 MNHNS and CDR2 SASEGT. Deletions cut 4 bases from V and 0 bases from J, with 6 bases between. CDR3 nucleotide sequence: TGTGCCAGCAGTGCGACAGCTAACTATGGCTACACCTTC. Translation: CASSATANYGYTF.

The V call is TRBV6-5, the J call TRBJ2-3, with 7 nucleotides matching TRBD2. Germline values: CDR1 MNHEY, CDR2 SVGAGI. The CDR3 has 14 residues. The V and J ends lost 6 bases and 6 bases, in that order; junction bases with no gene match: 9. The DNA of the CDR3 is TGTGCCAGCAGAATCCGCAGCGGGGAGGATACGCAGTATTTT. Encoded protein: CASRIRSGEDTQYF.

The chain combines TRBV18 with TRBJ2-2, with D tentatively TRBD2 (5 bases). The ends were cut back, 5 bases at V and 4 bases at J, with 8 bases in the middle. Per germline, CDR1 KGHSH and CDR2 LQKENI. This CDR3 has 13 residues. CDR3 nucleotide sequence: TGTGCCAGCTCAGAACGGGGCACCGGGGAGCTGTTTTTT. Translation: CASSERGTGELFF.

The sample holds a few counts of this clone. The chain uses TRBV6-6 and TRBJ1-2; D call uncertain. This CDR3 contains 14 residues. Trimming left V 4 bases short and J 4 bases short, with 13 bases between. The germline CDR1 and CDR2 sequences are MNHNY and SVGAGI (reference sequence). This chain's CDR3 is CASSFKSGFYGYTF. As DNA, the CDR3 is TGTGCCAGCAGTTTCAAGTCAGGCTTCTATGGCTACACCTTC.

This clone turned up a few times. V is TRBV30 and J is TRBJ1-3; D is ambiguous. V was shortened by 2 bases and J by 0 bases, with 11 bases between the two germline ends. The germline V gene encodes CDR1 GTSNPN and CDR2 SVGIG (reference sequence). The CDR3 runs 15 residues. The CDR3, as DNA: TGTGCCTGGAGTAGAGGAGGAGTCTCTGGAAACACCATATATTTT. Translating gives CAWSRGGVSGNTIYF.

The genes are TRBV28 and TRBJ1-4; TRBD1 matches at 7 bases. Germline V CDR1 and CDR2: MDHEN, SYDVKM. This CDR3 region has 15 residues. V trimming: 5 bases; J trimming: 7 bases; junction bases outside the gene matches: 10. The CDR3 bases are TGTGCCAGCAGTGACAGGGCCGTAGGTGGTGAAAAACTGTTTTTT. Its translation: CASSDRAVGGEKLFF.

This clone was observed a handful of times. This rearrangement joins TRBV28 to TRBJ1-4; a weak D match, TRBD1 (6 bases). Between the trimmed V and J ends, which lost 5 bases and 3 bases, there was a span of 13 bases. The CDR3 spans 15 residues. Germline V gene sequence: CDR1 MDHEN, CDR2 SYDVKM. Here the CDR3 reads CASSGSGQPNEKLFF. The CDR3 DNA follows: TGTGCCAGCAGTGGCAGTGGACAGCCTAATGAAAAACTGTTTTTT.

The chain couples TRBV5-6 to TRBJ1-4; no clear D. The CDR3 covers 14 residues. V shed 4 bases and J shed 8 bases, with 15 bases lying between them. Germline V gives CDR1 SGHDT, CDR2 YYEEEE. The CDR3 spells CASSPVNSGEKLFF. CDR3 nucleotide sequence: TGTGCCAGCAGCCCCGTGAATAGCGGGGAAAAACTGTTTTTT. Full variable domain (remainder filled in from reference TRBV5-6 and TRBJ1-4): DAGVTQSPTHLIKTRGQQVTLRCSPKSGHDTVSWYQQALGQGPQFIFQYYEEEERQRGNFPDRFSGHQFPNYSSELNVNALLLGDSALYLCASSPVNSGEKLFFGSGTQLSVL.

A few counts support this clone. CDR3 sequence reads: CASSYRAVGGSTDTQYF. As DNA, the CDR3 is TGCGCCAGCAGCTATCGAGCAGTCGGGGGAAGCACAGATACGCAGTATTTT. The V gene is TRBV5-1, the J gene TRBJ2-3; D might be TRBD2 (6 bases). Trimming shortened V by 3 bases and J by 0 bases, and 17 bases separated the two germline ends. CDR3 length: 17 residues. Germline V lookup: CDR1 SGHRS, CDR2 YFSETQ.

The V and J genes are TRBV30 and TRBJ1-1; D gene unclear. V was clipped by 0 bases and J by 3 bases, with 17 bases between them. Germline lookup yields CDR1 GTSNPN and CDR2 SVGIG (reference sequence). The CDR3 spans 16 residues. In DNA form, the CDR3 reads TGTGCCTGGAGTGTACCTGGGAGATTTTGGGACACTGAAGCTTTCTTT. Translation: CAWSVPGRFWDTEAFF.

This clone appeared a few times. The same CDR3 arises from other DNA sequences in this sample as well. The chain uses TRBV4-1 and TRBJ1-6, with D unresolved. V shed 3 bases and J shed 0 bases, with 12 bases lying between them. This CDR3 is built from 17 residues. The V gene's germline CDR1 is MGHRA and CDR2 YSYEKL. The CDR3 region has the DNA TGCGCCAGCAGCCAGGAACCTAGGCCCTCCTATAATTCACCCCTCCACTTT. Protein: CASSQEPRPSYNSPLHF.